This TCR beta chain was sequenced in a study of OX40 agonist ivuxolimab in advanced cancers. Study in general: Partial responses occurred in three patients (one hepatocellular carcinoma, two cutaneous melanoma). Regarding the study as a whole: At doses 0.1 to 3.0 mg/kg, CD4+ and CD8+ clones expanded. There were, on average, more expanded clones in CD8+ T cells than in CD4+. Patients who responded partially at 0.1-3.0 mg/kg showed clonal expansion ranking among the lowest.

Clones were read by immunoSEQ multiplex PCR, and TCRdb kept only the in-frame ones, dropping some. The data hold around 58,000 clones, with 90% to 95% observed a single time. The CDR3 covers 13 residues. V was cut by 0 bases and J by 4 bases, with 8 bases left in between. Germline V gene sequence: CDR1 SGHRS, CDR2 YFSETQ. Details on this clone: Its antigen is unknown.

V usage is TRBV5-1 and J usage is TRBJ2-7; D gene unclear. This clonotype was sampled from an adult with an advanced solid tumor such as melanoma, head and neck, liver or kidney cancer. Specimen: CD4+ or CD8+ T cells sorted from blood, collected in a trial of the OX40 agonist ivuxolimab. This chain's CDR3 is CASSLGHPYEQYF. In nucleotides, the CDR3 is TGCGCCAGCAGCTTGGGACACCCGTACGAGCAGTACTTC.